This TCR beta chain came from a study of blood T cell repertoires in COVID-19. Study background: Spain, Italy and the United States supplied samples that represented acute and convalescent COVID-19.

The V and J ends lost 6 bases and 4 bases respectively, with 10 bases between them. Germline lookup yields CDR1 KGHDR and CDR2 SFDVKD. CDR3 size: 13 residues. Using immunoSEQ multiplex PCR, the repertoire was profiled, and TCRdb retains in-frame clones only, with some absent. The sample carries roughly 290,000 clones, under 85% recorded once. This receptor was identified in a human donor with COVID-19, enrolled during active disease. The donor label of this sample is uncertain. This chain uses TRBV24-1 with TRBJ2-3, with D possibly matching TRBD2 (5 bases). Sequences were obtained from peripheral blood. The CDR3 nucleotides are TGTGCCACCAGTCAAGCCGGGGCAGATACGCAGTATTTT. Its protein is CATSQAGADTQYF.